The sequence of this T cell receptor beta chain was determined in a study of shared clonotypes between healthy human individuals. General observations from the study: Between a few donors, naive CD4 clonotypes were shared at a level of about 5%.

CD45RO-negative, CCR7-positively selected cells formed the naive CD8 fraction, excluding terminally differentiated effector memory CD45RA+ cells. About this clone: The antigen is undetermined.

Only in-frame clones appear in the TCRdb table, and some are missing; sequencing was by immunoSEQ multiplex PCR. The data contain around 1,900,000 clones, approximately 92% of them singletons. CDR3 length: 15 residues. CDR1 is LGHNA and CDR2 is YSLEER in the germline V gene. Trimming removed 4 bases from V and 7 bases from J; junction bases left unmatched: 8. The sequence was obtained from a man younger than 35 in good health. Some clones in this sample may be carry-over from other donors' samples. This chain joins TRBV4-3 and TRBJ2-7, with 12 bases lining up with TRBD2. The sequencing input was naive CD8+ T cells from PBMCs. The CDR3: CASSPGLAGSGEQYF. DNA of the CDR3: TGCGCCAGCAGCCCCGGACTAGCGGGATCCGGGGAGCAGTACTTC.